A single count supports the clone carrying this T cell receptor beta chain. This entry belongs to a study of cytomegalovirus exposure and HLA in healthy donors. Background on the study: Genetic ancestry analysis placed more than 80% of the 398 donors that were genotyped in the Caucasian-associated cluster.

It was with 60 Vbeta and 13 Jbeta primers that the PCR ran. This table comes from immunoSEQ multiplex PCR, and its TCRdb copy is limited to in-frame clones, with some not included. The sample holds about 55,000 clones, 80% to 85% seen once. V lost 7 bases, J lost 5 bases, and 11 bases stayed unmatched. The CDR3 extends over 15 amino acids. Germline V gene sequence: CDR1 SGHDN, CDR2 FVKESK. The specimen sequenced was PBMCs. The chain recombines TRBV14 with TRBJ2-1, with TRBD2 matching over 7 bases. This clonotype originated in a young man in good health and CMV-seronegative. CDR3 nucleotides: TGTGCCAGCAATACAATCGGGACTACTAACAATGAGCAGTTCTTC. Amino acids: CASNTIGTTNNEQFF.